The 8 T cell receptor beta chains listed next were all sequenced from one sample in a study of T cell changes during pregnancy in multiple sclerosis. Libraries were prepared by immunoSEQ multiplex PCR; TCRdb keeps only in-frame clonotypes and omits some of them. The data show approximately 70,000 clones, 92% seen once. Here the sequenced sample was peripheral blood, taken in the second trimester of pregnancy. The receptors here all came from a female donor in good health, enrolled as a control in a pregnancy study.

The rearrangement links TRBV5-1 to TRBJ1-1; weak D call: TRBD1 (6 bases). The V end lost 1 base, the J end lost 2 bases, and 15 bases lay between the germline ends. The germline V gene encodes CDR1 SGHRS and CDR2 YFSETQ. The CDR3 is 16 amino acids. The DNA of the CDR3 is TGCGCCAGCAGCTTGCCAGGACAGCCCGTAAACACTGAAGCTTTCTTT. As protein: CASSLPGQPVNTEAFF.

This clone was seen once. This CDR3 reads CASCSGTLSGNEQFF. CDR3 nucleotide sequence: TGTGCCAGCTGTTCCGGGACTCTAAGTGGAAATGAGCAGTTCTTC. V usage is TRBV6-1 and J usage is TRBJ2-1; D is perhaps TRBD2 (6 bases). Trimming removed 8 bases at V and 7 bases at J, with 21 bases between. Germline V CDR1 and CDR2: MNHNS, SASEGT. The length of the CDR3 is 15 residues.

This chain joins TRBV11-2 and TRBJ2-4, with TRBD2 matching over 14 bases. V shed 6 bases and J 0 bases; nucleotides not matched to a gene: 7. This CDR3 has 18 residues. Germline V gene lookup returns CDR1 SGHAT and CDR2 FQNNGV. CDR3 sequence (DNA): TGTGCCAGCAGGGGACTAGCGGGGGAAATAATAGCCAAAAACATTCAGTACTTC. Amino acid sequence: CASRGLAGEIIAKNIQYF.

This clone was counted a single time. The chain recombines TRBV11-1 with TRBJ2-5; 9 bases fit TRBD2. The CDR3 is 15 amino acids. Trimming cost V 1 base and J 5 bases; bases outside gene matches: 5. CDR1 is SGHAT and CDR2 is FQDESV in the germline V gene (reference sequence). CDR3 protein: CASSLEGLAGETQYF. CDR3 sequence (DNA): TGTGCCAGCAGCTTAGAAGGGCTAGCGGGGGAGACCCAGTACTTC.

The chain recombines TRBV6-1 with TRBJ2-1; TRBD2 matches 10 bases. The CDR3 length is 15 residues. V lost 1 base to trimming and J lost 3 bases; unmatched junction nucleotides: 0. Germline assignment: CDR1 MNHNS and CDR2 SASEGT. The CDR3 DNA is TGTGCCAGCAGTGAAGTAGCGGGGGGCTACAATGAGCAGTTCTTC. Amino acid sequence: CASSEVAGGYNEQFF.

This clone appeared once. This sequence joins TRBV6-1 and TRBJ1-5; 7 bases map to TRBD1. There are 15 residues in the CDR3. Looked up from germline, CDR1 is MNHNS and CDR2 is SASEGT. V trimming: 0 bases; J trimming: 6 bases; junction bases outside the gene matches: 5. The CDR3 coding sequence is TGTGCCAGCAGTGAAGCGGAGGGGGCCGGTCAGCCCCAGCATTTT. Protein: CASSEAEGAGQPQHF.

The chain carries TRBV5-4 and TRBJ1-1; TRBD1 matches 7 bases. Germline V gene sequence: CDR1 SGHNT, CDR2 YYREEE (reference sequence). The CDR3 sequence is 14 residues long. Trimming at V came to 6 bases and at J to 3 bases, leaving 8 bases not matched to a gene. As DNA, the CDR3 is TGTGCCAGCAACCGACAGGGATGGGACACTGAAGCTTTCTTT. It encodes CASNRQGWDTEAFF. The complete variable domain, with remaining parts taken from reference TRBV5-4 and TRBJ1-1, reads ETGVTQSPTHLIKTRGQQVTLRCSSQSGHNTVSWYQQALGQGPQFIFQYYREEENGRGNFPPRFSGLQFPNYSSELNVNALELDDSALYLCASNRQGWDTEAFFGQGTRLTVV.

The chain couples TRBV6-5 to TRBJ2-5, with 8 bases aligning to TRBD2. Germline assignment: CDR1 MNHEY and CDR2 SVGAGI. This CDR3 region has 15 residues. V dropped 2 bases and J dropped 3; count of bases not matched to a gene: 5. CDR3 amino acids: CASSYNGLAEETQYF. CDR3 sequence (DNA): TGTGCCAGCAGTTACAACGGACTAGCTGAAGAGACCCAGTACTTC.